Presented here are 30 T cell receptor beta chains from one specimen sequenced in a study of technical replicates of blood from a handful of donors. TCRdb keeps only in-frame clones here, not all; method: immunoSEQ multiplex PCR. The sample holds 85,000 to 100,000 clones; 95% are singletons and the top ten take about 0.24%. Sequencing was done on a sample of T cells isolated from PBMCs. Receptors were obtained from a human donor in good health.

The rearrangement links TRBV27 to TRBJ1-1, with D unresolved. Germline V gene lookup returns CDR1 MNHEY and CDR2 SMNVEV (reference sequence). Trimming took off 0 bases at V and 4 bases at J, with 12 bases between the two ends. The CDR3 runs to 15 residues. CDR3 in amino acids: CASSLSIAGSTEAFF. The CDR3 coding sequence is TGTGCCAGCAGTTTATCGATCGCGGGTAGCACTGAAGCTTTCTTT.

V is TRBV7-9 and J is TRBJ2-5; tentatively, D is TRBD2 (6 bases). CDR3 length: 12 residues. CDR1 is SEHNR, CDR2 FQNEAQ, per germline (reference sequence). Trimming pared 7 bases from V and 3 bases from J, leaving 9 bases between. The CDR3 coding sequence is TGTGCCAGCACCTGGGGGGAAGAGACCCAGTACTTC. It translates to CASTWGEETQYF.

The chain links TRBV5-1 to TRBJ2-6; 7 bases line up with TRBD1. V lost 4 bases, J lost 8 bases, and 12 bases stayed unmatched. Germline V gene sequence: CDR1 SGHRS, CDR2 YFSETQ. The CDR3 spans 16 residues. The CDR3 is CASSPPFGTVTNVLTF. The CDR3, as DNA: TGCGCCAGCAGCCCCCCGTTTGGGACAGTGACCAACGTCCTGACTTTC.

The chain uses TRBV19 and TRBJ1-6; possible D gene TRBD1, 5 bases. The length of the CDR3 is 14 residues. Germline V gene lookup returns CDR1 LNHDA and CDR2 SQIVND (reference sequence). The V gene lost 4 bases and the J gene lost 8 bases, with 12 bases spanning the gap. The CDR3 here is CASSNRPPDSPLHF. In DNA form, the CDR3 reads TGTGCCAGTAGTAACAGGCCGCCGGATTCACCCCTCCACTTT.

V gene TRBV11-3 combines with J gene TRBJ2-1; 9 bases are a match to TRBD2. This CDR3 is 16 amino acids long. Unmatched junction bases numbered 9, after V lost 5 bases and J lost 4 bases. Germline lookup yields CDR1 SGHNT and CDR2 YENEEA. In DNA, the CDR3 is TGTGCCAGCAGCCCAAGGTCCCTAGCGGGATACAATGAGCAGTTCTTC. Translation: CASSPRSLAGYNEQFF.

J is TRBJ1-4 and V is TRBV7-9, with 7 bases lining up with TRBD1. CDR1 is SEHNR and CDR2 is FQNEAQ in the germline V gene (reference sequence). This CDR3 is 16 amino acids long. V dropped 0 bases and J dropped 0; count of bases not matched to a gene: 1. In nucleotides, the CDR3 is TGTGCCAGCAGCTTAGCTGGGACAGCAACTAATGAAAAACTGTTTTTT. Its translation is CASSLAGTATNEKLFF.

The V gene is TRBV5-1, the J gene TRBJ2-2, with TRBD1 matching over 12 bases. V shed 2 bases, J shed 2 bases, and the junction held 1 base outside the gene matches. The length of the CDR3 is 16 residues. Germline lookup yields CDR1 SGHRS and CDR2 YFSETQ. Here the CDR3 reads CASSFGTGGNTGELFF. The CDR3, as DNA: TGCGCCAGCAGCTTCGGGACAGGGGGCAACACCGGGGAGCTGTTTTTT.

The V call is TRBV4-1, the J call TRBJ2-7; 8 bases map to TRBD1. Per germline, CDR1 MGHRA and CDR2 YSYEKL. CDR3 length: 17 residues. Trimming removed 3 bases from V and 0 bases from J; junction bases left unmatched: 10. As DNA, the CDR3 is TGCGCCAGCAGCCAGGGCTGGGGGACAGGAGACTCCTACGAGCAGTACTTC. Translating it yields CASSQGWGTGDSYEQYF.

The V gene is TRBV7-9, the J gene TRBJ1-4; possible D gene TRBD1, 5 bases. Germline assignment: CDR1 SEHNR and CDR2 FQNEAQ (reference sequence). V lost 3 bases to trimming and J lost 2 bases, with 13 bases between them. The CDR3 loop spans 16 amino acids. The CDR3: CASSFHPRVTNEKLFF. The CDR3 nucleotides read TGTGCCAGCAGCTTTCACCCCAGGGTTACTAATGAAAAACTGTTTTTT.

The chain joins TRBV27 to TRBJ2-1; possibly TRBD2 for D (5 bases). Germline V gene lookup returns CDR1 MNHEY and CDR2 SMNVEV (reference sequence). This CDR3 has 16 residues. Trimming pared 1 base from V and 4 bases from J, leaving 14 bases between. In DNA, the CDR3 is TGTGCCAGCAGTTTATTATCTAGCTTCGATTACAATGAGCAGTTCTTC. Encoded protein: CASSLLSSFDYNEQFF.

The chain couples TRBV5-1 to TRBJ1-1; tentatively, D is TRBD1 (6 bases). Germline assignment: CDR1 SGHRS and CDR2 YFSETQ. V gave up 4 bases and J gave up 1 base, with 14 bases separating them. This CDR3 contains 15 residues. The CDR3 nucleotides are TGCGCCAGCAGCCTCACAGGGTCCGGGAACACTGAAGCTTTCTTT. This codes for CASSLTGSGNTEAFF.

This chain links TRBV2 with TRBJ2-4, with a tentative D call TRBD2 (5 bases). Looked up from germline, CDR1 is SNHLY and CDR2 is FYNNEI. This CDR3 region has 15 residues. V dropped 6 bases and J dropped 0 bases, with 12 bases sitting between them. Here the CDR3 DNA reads TGTGCCAGCAGCGGAGGTACGGTAGCCAAAAACATTCAGTACTTC. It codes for CASSGGTVAKNIQYF.

The chain's CDR3 is CASSLEANLAYGYTF. CDR3 nucleotides: TGCGCCAGCAGCTTGGAGGCCAATTTAGCTTATGGCTACACCTTC. The chain has TRBV5-1 and TRBJ1-2; the D is unclear. The ends were cut back, 0 bases at V and 5 bases at J, with 14 bases in the middle. The CDR3 runs 15 residues. The germline CDR1 and CDR2 sequences are SGHRS and YFSETQ.

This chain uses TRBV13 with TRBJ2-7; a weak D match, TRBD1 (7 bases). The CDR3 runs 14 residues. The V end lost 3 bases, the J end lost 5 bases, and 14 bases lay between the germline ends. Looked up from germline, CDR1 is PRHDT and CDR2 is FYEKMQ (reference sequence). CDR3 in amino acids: CASSLEGALDEQYF. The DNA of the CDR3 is TGTGCCAGCAGCTTGGAGGGGGCGCTTGACGAGCAGTACTTC.

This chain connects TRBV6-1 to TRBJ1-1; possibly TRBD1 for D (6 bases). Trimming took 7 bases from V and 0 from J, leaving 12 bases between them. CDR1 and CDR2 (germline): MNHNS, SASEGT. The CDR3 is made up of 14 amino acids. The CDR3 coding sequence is TGTGCCAGCACCATGGACAGTTTGAACACTGAAGCTTTCTTT. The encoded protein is CASTMDSLNTEAFF.

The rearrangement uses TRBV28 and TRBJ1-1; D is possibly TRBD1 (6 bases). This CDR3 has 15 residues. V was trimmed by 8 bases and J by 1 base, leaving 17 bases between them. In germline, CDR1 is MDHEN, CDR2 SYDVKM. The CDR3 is CASLREQGANTEAFF. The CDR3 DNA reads TGTGCCAGCCTAAGGGAACAGGGAGCGAACACTGAAGCTTTCTTT. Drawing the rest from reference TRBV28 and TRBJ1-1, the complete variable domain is DVKVTQSSRYLVKRTGEKVFLECVQDMDHENMFWYRQDPGLGLRLIYFSYDVKMKEKGDIPEGYSVSREKKERFSLILESASTNQTSMYLCASLREQGANTEAFFGQGTRLTVV.

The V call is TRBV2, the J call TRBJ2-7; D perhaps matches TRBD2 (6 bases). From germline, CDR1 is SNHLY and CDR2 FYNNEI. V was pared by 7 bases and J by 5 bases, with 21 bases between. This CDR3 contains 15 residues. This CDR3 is CASTLRSQGLNEQYF. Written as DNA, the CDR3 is TGTGCCAGCACTCTTAGGAGTCAGGGACTTAACGAGCAGTACTTC.

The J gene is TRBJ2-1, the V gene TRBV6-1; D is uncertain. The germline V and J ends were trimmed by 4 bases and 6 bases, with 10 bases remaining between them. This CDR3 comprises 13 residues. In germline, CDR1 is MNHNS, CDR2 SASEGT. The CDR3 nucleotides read TGTGCCAGCAGTGCCTACAGAATCAATGAGCAGTTCTTC. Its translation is CASSAYRINEQFF.

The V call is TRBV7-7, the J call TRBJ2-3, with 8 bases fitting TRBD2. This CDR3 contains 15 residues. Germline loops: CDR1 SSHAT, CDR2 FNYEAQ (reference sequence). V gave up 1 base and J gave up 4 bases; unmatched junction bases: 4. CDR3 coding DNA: TGTGCCAGCAGCTTAGGTTCGGGAGGGTCAGATACGCAGTATTTT. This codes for CASSLGSGGSDTQYF.

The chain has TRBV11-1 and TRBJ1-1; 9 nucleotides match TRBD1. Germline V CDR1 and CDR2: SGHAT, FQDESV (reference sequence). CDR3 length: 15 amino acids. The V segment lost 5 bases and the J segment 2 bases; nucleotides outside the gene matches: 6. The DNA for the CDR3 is TGTGCCAGCAGCCACTGGGGACAGGGAAACACTGAAGCTTTCTTT. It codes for CASSHWGQGNTEAFF.

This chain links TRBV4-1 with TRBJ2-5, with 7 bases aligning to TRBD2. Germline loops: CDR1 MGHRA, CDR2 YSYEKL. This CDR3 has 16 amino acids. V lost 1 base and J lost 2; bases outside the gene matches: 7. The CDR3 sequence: CASSQVASGGQETQYF. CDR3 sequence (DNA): TGCGCCAGCAGCCAAGTGGCTAGCGGCGGTCAAGAGACCCAGTACTTC.

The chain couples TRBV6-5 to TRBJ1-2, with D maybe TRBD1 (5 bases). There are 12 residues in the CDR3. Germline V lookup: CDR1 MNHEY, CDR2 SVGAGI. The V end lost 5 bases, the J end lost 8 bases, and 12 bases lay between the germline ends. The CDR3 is CASSKGSGGYTF. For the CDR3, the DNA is TGTGCCAGCAGTAAGGGGTCCGGGGGCTACACCTTC.

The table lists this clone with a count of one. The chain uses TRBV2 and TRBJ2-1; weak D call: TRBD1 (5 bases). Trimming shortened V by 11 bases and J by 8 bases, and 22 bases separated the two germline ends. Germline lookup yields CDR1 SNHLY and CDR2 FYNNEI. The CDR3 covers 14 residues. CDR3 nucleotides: TGTGCCGGTTCGGACACTTTTTCCCCCCATGAGCAGTTCTTC. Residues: CAGSDTFSPHEQFF.

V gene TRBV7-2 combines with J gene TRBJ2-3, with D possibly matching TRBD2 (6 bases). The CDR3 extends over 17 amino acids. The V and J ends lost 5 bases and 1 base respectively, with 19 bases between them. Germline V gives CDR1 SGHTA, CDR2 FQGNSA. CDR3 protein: CASSLFGGLLGTDTQYF. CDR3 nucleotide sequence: TGTGCCAGCAGCCTCTTCGGGGGACTGCTTGGCACAGATACGCAGTATTTT.

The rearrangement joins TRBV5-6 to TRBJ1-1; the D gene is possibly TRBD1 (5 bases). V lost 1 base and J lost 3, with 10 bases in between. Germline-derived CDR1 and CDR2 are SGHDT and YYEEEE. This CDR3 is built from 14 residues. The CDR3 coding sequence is TGTGCCAGCAGCTTGTGGGGCAGGGACACTGAAGCTTTCTTT. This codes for CASSLWGRDTEAFF.

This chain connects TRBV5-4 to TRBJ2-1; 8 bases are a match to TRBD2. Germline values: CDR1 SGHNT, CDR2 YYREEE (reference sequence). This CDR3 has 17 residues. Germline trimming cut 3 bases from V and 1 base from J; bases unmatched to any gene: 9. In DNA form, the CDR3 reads TGTGCCAGCAGCTGGGTGGCGGGGGGCGTTTCCTACAATGAGCAGTTCTTC. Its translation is CASSWVAGGVSYNEQFF.

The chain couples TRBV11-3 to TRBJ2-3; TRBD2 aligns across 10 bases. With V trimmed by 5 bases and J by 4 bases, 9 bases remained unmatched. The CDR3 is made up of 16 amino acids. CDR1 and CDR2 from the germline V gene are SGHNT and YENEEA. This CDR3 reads CASSPTSGGAADTQYF. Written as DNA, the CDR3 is TGTGCCAGCAGCCCAACGAGCGGGGGGGCCGCAGATACGCAGTATTTT.

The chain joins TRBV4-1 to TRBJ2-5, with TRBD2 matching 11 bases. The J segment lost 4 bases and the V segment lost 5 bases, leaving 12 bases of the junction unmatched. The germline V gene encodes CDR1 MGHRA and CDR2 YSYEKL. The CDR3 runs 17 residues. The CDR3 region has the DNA TGCGCCAGCAGCAAACTAGCGGGAGTAGGTGTCGGAGAGACCCAGTACTTC. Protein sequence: CASSKLAGVGVGETQYF.

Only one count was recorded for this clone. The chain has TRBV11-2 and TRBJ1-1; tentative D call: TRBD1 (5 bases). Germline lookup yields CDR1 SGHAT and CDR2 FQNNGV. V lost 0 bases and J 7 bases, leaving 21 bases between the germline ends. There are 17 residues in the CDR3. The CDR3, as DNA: TGTGCCAGCAGCTTAGATTTTCAGGGATTGACGCGTTATGAAGCTTTCTTT. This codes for CASSLDFQGLTRYEAFF.

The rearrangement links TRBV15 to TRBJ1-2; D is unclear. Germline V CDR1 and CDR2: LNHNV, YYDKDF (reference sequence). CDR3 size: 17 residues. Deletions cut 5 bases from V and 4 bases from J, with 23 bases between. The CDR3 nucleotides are TGTGCCACCAGCTATTACCCGTCCCACTTGGGAGGCTATGGCTACACCTTC. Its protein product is CATSYYPSHLGGYGYTF.